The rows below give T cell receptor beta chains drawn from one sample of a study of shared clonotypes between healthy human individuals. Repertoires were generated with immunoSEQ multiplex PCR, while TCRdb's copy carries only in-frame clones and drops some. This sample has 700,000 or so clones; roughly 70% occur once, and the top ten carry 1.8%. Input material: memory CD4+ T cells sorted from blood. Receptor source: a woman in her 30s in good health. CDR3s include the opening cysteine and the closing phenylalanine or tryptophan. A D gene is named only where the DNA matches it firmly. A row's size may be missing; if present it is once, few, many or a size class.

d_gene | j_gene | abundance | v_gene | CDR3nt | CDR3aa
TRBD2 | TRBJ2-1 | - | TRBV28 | TGTGCCAGCAGTTCGGGGACTAGCAGTTACAATGAGCAGTTCTTC | CASSSGTSSYNEQFF
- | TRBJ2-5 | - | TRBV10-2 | TGCGCCAGCAGTGAATGGTATCAAGAGACCCAGTACTTC | CASSEWYQETQYF
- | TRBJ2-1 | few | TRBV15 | TGTGCCACCAGCCGAGGGATTCGGAATGAGCAGTTCTTC | CATSRGIRNEQFF
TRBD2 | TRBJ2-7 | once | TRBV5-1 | TGCGCCAGCAGCGGAGGGACTAGCGGGCTATACGAGCAGTACTTC | CASSGGTSGLYEQYF
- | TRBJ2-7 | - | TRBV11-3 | TGTGCCAGCAGCTTAAACCAGGGTCAGGTCTACGAGCAGTACTTC | CASSLNQGQVYEQYF
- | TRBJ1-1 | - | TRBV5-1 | TGCGCCAGCAGTTCGGGACACGAGATGAACACTGAAGCTTTCTTT | CASSSGHEMNTEAFF
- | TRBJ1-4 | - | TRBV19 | TGTGCCAGTAAGAAGTGGGATAATGAAAAACTGTTTTTT | CASKKWDNEKLFF
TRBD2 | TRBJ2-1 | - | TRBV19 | TGTGCCAGTAGTATCGGGACTAGCGGGAGGGCTGCCAATGAGCAGTTCTTC | CASSIGTSGRAANEQFF
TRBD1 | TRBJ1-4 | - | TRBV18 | TGTGCCAGCGGACAGGGTTCAACTAATGAAAAACTGTTTTTT | CASGQGSTNEKLFF
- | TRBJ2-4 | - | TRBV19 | TGTGCCAGTAGTTCTTGGCGAGCCAAAAACATTCAGTACTTC | CASSSWRAKNIQYF
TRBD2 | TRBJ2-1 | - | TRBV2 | TGTGCCAGCACGGCGGGAGGAACTAACTACAATGAGCAGTTCTTC | CASTAGGTNYNEQFF
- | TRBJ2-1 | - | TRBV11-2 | TGTGCCAGCACCAAGAAGGGGGGAGTAAACTACAATGAGCAGTTCTTC | CASTKKGGVNYNEQFF
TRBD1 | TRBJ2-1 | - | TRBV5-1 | TGCGCCAGCAGCTTGGTTTCCCCCGGGACAGGGAATGAGCAGTTCTTC | CASSLVSPGTGNEQFF
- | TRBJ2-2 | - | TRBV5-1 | TGCGCCAGCAGCCCGGCCAGGGGACCTTTCACCGGGGAGCTGTTTTTT | CASSPARGPFTGELFF
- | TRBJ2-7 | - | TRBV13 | TGTGCCAGTACCCGGCGGAGTGGCTACGAGCAGTACTTC | CASTRRSGYEQYF
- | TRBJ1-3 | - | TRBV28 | TGTGCCAGCAGTTCGGCCGTCTCTGGAAACACCATATATTTT | CASSSAVSGNTIYF
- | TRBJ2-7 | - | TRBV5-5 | TGTGCCAGCAGCTTTCGGTTGAGCGGGACATCCTACGAGCAGTACTTC | CASSFRLSGTSYEQYF
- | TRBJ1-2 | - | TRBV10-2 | TGCGCCAGCAGTGGGCAGATACTCTATGGCTACACCTTC | CASSGQILYGYTF
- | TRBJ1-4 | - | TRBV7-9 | TGTGCCAGCAGACATCCAGGGTCGGCTAATGAAAAACTGTTTTTT | CASRHPGSANEKLFF
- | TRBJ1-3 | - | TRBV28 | TGTGCCACCACCGGTAACACCATATATTTT | CATTGNTIYF
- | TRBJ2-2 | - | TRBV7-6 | TGTGCCAGCAGCCCTATAGACGGCACCGGGGAGCTGTTTTTT | CASSPIDGTGELFF
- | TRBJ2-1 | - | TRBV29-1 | TGCAGCGCAACACAGAGCTCCTACAATGAGCAGTTCTTC | CSATQSSYNEQFF
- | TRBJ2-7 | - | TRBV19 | TGTGCCAGTAGTGCGGGACAGAACAACTACGAGCAGTACTTC | CASSAGQNNYEQYF
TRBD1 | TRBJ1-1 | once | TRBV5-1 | TGCGCCAGCAGCTTGGGACAGGGAGGAGCTTTCTTT | CASSLGQGGAFF
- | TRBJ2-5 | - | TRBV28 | TGTGCCAGCAGTTTAAGCACGCCCGGGACGCCCCAAGAGACCCAGTACTTC | CASSLSTPGTPQETQYF
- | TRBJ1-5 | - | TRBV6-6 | TGTGCCAGCAGTTATGGGGGTCTTGATCAGCCCCAGCATTTT | CASSYGGLDQPQHF
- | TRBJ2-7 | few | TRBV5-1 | TGCGCCAGCAGTCCTCAGGGGGGGTCCTACGAGCAGTACTTC | CASSPQGGSYEQYF
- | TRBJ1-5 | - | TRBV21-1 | TGTGCCAGCAGCAAATGCGTATACGGACAGGGGACGGGCAATCAGCCCCAGCATTTT | CASSKCVYGQGTGNQPQHF
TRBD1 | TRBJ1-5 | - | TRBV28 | TGTGCCAGCAGTTCTACCTTCGACAGGGGCAATCAGCCCCAGCATTTT | CASSSTFDRGNQPQHF
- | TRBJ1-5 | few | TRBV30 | TGTGCCTGGAGTGTATCGGACATCGGGAGTCAGCCCCAGCATTTT | CAWSVSDIGSQPQHF